This T cell receptor beta chain was captured in a study of shared clonotypes between healthy human individuals. Study-level information: Each donor contributed plates that comprised three CD4 naive, three CD4 memory, two CD8 naive and one CD8 memory.

Profiling relied on immunoSEQ multiplex PCR, and the TCRdb table lists in-frame clones only, not all of them. The repertoire consists of approximately 2,300,000 clones, with around 93% occurring once and the leading ten covering more than 0.35%. The CDR3 runs to 13 residues. The V end lost 0 bases, the J end lost 4 bases, and 6 bases lay between the germline ends. Germline V gives CDR1 GTSNPN, CDR2 SVGIG (reference sequence). Specimen: naive CD4+ T cells from PBMCs. Subset in this sample: CD45RA+ positively selected. The chain uses TRBV30 and TRBJ2-2; D ambiguous. The TCR originated in a man aged 18 to 30 in good health. Some clones in this sample may be carry-over from other donors' samples. CDR3 residues: CAWSVRSTGELFF. In nucleotides, the CDR3 is TGTGCCTGGAGTGTCAGGAGCACCGGGGAGCTGTTTTTT.